Listed below are T cell receptor beta chains from one sample, sequenced in a study of blood T cell repertoires in COVID-19. Sequencing used immunoSEQ multiplex PCR; TCRdb keeps in-frame clones, though not all of them. The sample lists around 220,000 clones, 80% to 95% seen once, with approximately 2% in the top ten. Source material: PBMCs or T cells enriched from blood (not recorded which). Receptor source: a woman aged 18 to 35 who had recovered from COVID-19. Each CDR3 is given with its conserved first and last residue. The D gene is left open where the match is weak. Size tells how often a clone was seen (once, few, many) or the class of an expanded clone, and some rows leave it out.

j_gene | abundance | v_gene | d_gene | CDR3nt | CDR3aa
TRBJ1-6 | - | TRBV3-1/TRBV3-2 | - | TGTGCCAGCAGCCAAGATGGGTACAGCAATCTCCACTTT | CASSQDGYSNLHF
TRBJ1-2 | - | TRBV27 | TRBD1 | TGTGCCAGCAGTTTTTCGACAGGGACCTATGGCTACACCTTC | CASSFSTGTYGYTF
TRBJ2-7 | - | TRBV4-2 | - | TGTGCCAGCAGCCAGGTCCTAGGAGGCGAGCAGTACTTC | CASSQVLGGEQYF
TRBJ2-2 | - | TRBV6-5 | - | TGTGCCAGCATAAGCCCCCAGGGCCGGACCGGGGAGCTGTTTTTT | CASISPQGRTGELFF
TRBJ2-2 | once | TRBV19 | - | TGTGCCAGTAGTATAGAGGGAGCGGACACCGGGGAGCTGTTTTTT | CASSIEGADTGELFF
TRBJ1-5 | - | TRBV7-7 | TRBD1 | TGTGCTAGCAGCGGAGTTCAGGACAGGGGGCGTCGGCCCCAGCATTTT | CASSGVQDRGRRPQHF
TRBJ2-3 | - | TRBV3-1/TRBV3-2 | TRBD2 | TGTGCCAGCAGCCAAGATGTAGGACTAGCAACAGATACGCAGTATTTT | CASSQDVGLATDTQYF
TRBJ1-2 | - | TRBV19 | - | TGTGCCAGTAGCTACCAGGGGCAGTATGGCTACACCTTC | CASSYQGQYGYTF
TRBJ2-7 | once | TRBV7-6 | TRBD1 | TGTGCCAGCAGCTTAAGGGACAGGGACCTCAACGAGCAGTACTTC | CASSLRDRDLNEQYF
TRBJ2-7 | - | TRBV5-1 | TRBD1 | TGCGCCAGCAGCTTGGGATGGGACAGGGACATCGCCTACGAGCAGTACTTC | CASSLGWDRDIAYEQYF
TRBJ1-6 | - | TRBV4-2 | - | TGTGCCAGCAGCCAAGAAACGGCGAGGCATAATTCACCCCTCCACTTT | CASSQETARHNSPLHF
TRBJ2-7 | - | TRBV2 | TRBD1 | TGTGCCAGCAGAACAGGGGCTTACGAGCAGTACTTC | CASRTGAYEQYF
TRBJ2-7 | few | TRBV3-1/TRBV3-2 | TRBD2 | TGTGCCAGCAGCCAATCTCCTAGCGGCTACGAGCAGTACTTC | CASSQSPSGYEQYF
TRBJ1-2 | - | TRBV5-1 | TRBD1 | TGCGCCAGCAGCTTAAGGGACAGCCTTGATCGGGGCTACACCTTC | CASSLRDSLDRGYTF
TRBJ2-3 | - | TRBV5-1 | - | TGCGCCAGCTTGGCTCTCCCCACTAAAACAGATACGCAGTATTTT | CASLALPTKTDTQYF
TRBJ2-2 | - | TRBV18 | - | TGTGCCAGCTTTGAACAGGATGGTACCGGGGAGCTGTTTTTT | CASFEQDGTGELFF
TRBJ1-1 | - | TRBV7-2 | - | TGTGCCAGCAGCTTAGAGGAGGGTGCTGAAGCTTTCTTT | CASSLEEGAEAFF
TRBJ1-1 | once | TRBV7-8 | TRBD1 | TGTGCCAGCAGCGACCGGACAGGCGGGAACACTGAAGCTTTCTTT | CASSDRTGGNTEAFF
TRBJ2-3 | - | TRBV7-3 | - | TGTGCCAGCAGCCCTGGAGCTAACACAGATACGCAGTATTTT | CASSPGANTDTQYF
TRBJ1-2 | - | TRBV2 | TRBD1 | TGTGCCAGCAGTGAAGGGGAAGGACAGGGGTCTTATGGCTACACCTTC | CASSEGEGQGSYGYTF
TRBJ2-5 | - | TRBV11-3 | TRBD2 | TGTGCCAGCAGCTTAGACGGGGGGAGTACGGAGACCCAGTACTTC | CASSLDGGSTETQYF
TRBJ1-2 | - | TRBV28 | - | TGTGCCAGCAGTTTAGCGCGGAGCTATGGCTACACCTTC | CASSLARSYGYTF
TRBJ2-3 | few | TRBV7-8 | - | TGTGCCAGCAGCTTAGGGGGGCGGGGGCAACGCACAGATACGCAGTATTTT | CASSLGGRGQRTDTQYF
TRBJ1-2 | - | TRBV28 | TRBD1 | TGTGCCAGCAGTGGGACAGGGGGCAGAGAAAACTATGGCTACACCTTC | CASSGTGGRENYGYTF
TRBJ2-1 | - | TRBV11-3 | - | TGTGCCAGCAGCCTAACCTGGGGGGGGCCCTACTCCTACAATGAGCAGTTCTTC | CASSLTWGGPYSYNEQFF
TRBJ1-2 | few | TRBV29-1 | - | TGCAGCGTTGAAGGCAGAGGTGGCTACACCTTC | CSVEGRGGYTF
TRBJ1-3 | - | TRBV6-5 | - | TGTGCCAGCAGTCCCGCCAGCGCCGTCGGAAACACCATATATTTT | CASSPASAVGNTIYF
TRBJ1-1 | few | TRBV4-2 | TRBD1 | TGTGCCAGCAGCCAAGATAACTTCAGGGGGACTGAAGCTTTCTTT | CASSQDNFRGTEAFF
TRBJ2-5 | - | TRBV7-2 | - | TGTGCCAGCAGCTTCCTGAGCGCGCGGGAGACCCAGTACTTC | CASSFLSARETQYF
TRBJ2-3 | - | TRBV5-4 | - | TGTGCCAGCAGCCGTAACTCAGATACGCAGTATTTT | CASSRNSDTQYF